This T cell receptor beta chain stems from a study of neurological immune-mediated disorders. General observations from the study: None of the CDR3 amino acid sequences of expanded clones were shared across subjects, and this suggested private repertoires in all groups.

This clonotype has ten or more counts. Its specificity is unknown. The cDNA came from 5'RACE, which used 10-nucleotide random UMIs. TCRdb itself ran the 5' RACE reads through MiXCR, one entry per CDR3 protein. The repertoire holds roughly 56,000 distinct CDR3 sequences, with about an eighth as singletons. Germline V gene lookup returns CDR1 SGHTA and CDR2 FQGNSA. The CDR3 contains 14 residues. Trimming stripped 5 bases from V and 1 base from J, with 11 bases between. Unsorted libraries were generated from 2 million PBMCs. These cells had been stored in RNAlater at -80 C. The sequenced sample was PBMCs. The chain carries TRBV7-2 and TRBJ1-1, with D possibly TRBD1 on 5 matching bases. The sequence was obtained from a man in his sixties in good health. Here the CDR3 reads CASSLLGQNTEAFF. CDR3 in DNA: TGTGCCAGCAGCCTCCTTGGACAGAACACTGAAGCTTTCTTT.